This entry is about one TCR beta chain. The CDR3 runs to 16 residues. Deletions cut 9 bases from V and 1 base from J, with 21 bases between. CDR1 and CDR2 (germline): LNHDA, SQIVND (reference sequence). Assay: immunoSEQ multiplex PCR; the TCRdb copy retains only in-frame clones and omits some. The data hold 200,000 to 250,000 clones, with 85% to 90% observed a single time. This entry comes from a study of blood T cell repertoires in COVID-19. This rearrangement joins TRBV19 to TRBJ1-2, with unresolved D. This clonotype was sampled from a woman aged 45 to 65 with COVID-19, enrolled during active disease. Source material: peripheral blood. The CDR3 DNA is TGTGCCAGCCGCCGAAGAGGGCAGAAAGTTAACTATGGCTACACCTTC. This translates into CASRRRGQKVNYGYTF.